A selection of T cell receptor beta chains follows, all from one sample in a study of control samples from healthy donors and cancer patients. Sequencing was performed with immunoSEQ multiplex PCR; in TCRdb, only in-frame clones are kept and a portion is missing. This table has about 150,000 clones, around 94% appearing once. The sequenced sample was blood. The receptors were sampled from a woman aged 18 to 35 in good health. Each CDR3 is given with its conserved first and last residue.

J gene: TRBJ2-2; V gene: TRBV7-6; CDR3 protein: CASTEGEGTGELFF
J gene: TRBJ1-4; V gene: TRBV3-1/TRBV3-2; CDR3 protein: CASSRGLMDHGSSNEKLFF
J gene: TRBJ1-2; V gene: TRBV7-2; CDR3 protein: CASSLVRDYGYTF
J gene: TRBJ1-3; V gene: TRBV5-3; CDR3 protein: CARSWNRQGARNTIYF
J gene: TRBJ2-5; V gene: TRBV6-2/TRBV6-3; CDR3 protein: CASSYGREWETQYF
J gene: TRBJ2-7; V gene: TRBV7-9; CDR3 protein: CASSPGTINYEQYF
J gene: TRBJ2-4; V gene: TRBV11-2; CDR3 protein: CASSPRTENIQYF
J gene: TRBJ2-2; V gene: TRBV2; CDR3 protein: CASGRMGSNTGELFF
J gene: TRBJ2-1; V gene: TRBV9; CDR3 protein: CASSVDPAFHEQFF
J gene: TRBJ1-6; V gene: TRBV6-1; CDR3 protein: CASSEQGALNSPLHF
J gene: TRBJ2-7; V gene: TRBV15; CDR3 protein: CATSRDSGYEQYF
J gene: TRBJ1-1; V gene: TRBV29-1; CDR3 protein: CSVEDVADNTEAFF
J gene: TRBJ2-2; V gene: TRBV7-9; CDR3 protein: CASSDVRGNLGELFF
J gene: TRBJ2-3; V gene: TRBV3-1/TRBV3-2; CDR3 protein: CASSQLSRTSFDTQYF
J gene: TRBJ2-3; V gene: TRBV28; CDR3 protein: CASSLGAGLGGTDTQYF
J gene: TRBJ1-6; V gene: TRBV6-5; CDR3 protein: CASSPSPYVSRALHF
J gene: TRBJ1-1; V gene: TRBV11-2; CDR3 protein: CASSLYVNTEAFF
J gene: TRBJ1-6; V gene: TRBV6-1; CDR3 protein: CASSDEGIYNSPLHF
J gene: TRBJ1-2; V gene: TRBV10-3; CDR3 protein: CAISDRGAYGYTF
J gene: TRBJ2-5; V gene: TRBV28; CDR3 protein: CASSFSGQYQETQYF
J gene: TRBJ2-5; V gene: TRBV11-1; CDR3 protein: CASSPMWAGQETQYF
J gene: TRBJ2-7; V gene: TRBV10-1; CDR3 protein: CASSESLAGYNREQYF
J gene: TRBJ1-2; V gene: TRBV2; CDR3 protein: CASSENPDRGNGYTF
J gene: TRBJ1-1; V gene: TRBV18; CDR3 protein: CASSRSREDTEAFF
J gene: TRBJ2-3; V gene: TRBV24-1; CDR3 protein: CATSTHQGPTISTDTQYF
J gene: TRBJ1-2; V gene: TRBV12-5; CDR3 protein: CASGLEGVGYTF
J gene: TRBJ1-2; V gene: TRBV5-1; CDR3 protein: CASSPPRELVLTNYGYTF
J gene: TRBJ1-1; V gene: TRBV7-3; CDR3 protein: CASSHGWGTEAFF
J gene: TRBJ1-1; V gene: TRBV24-1; CDR3 protein: CATSDGRVANTEAFF
J gene: TRBJ2-1; V gene: TRBV5-1; CDR3 protein: CASSRTSGSFNEQFF
J gene: TRBJ2-1; V gene: TRBV3-1/TRBV3-2; CDR3 protein: CASSYYTSGAHNEQFF
J gene: TRBJ1-2; V gene: TRBV3-1/TRBV3-2; CDR3 protein: CASREDGTNYGYTF
J gene: TRBJ2-3; V gene: TRBV12-3/TRBV12-4; CDR3 protein: CASSGLAQATQYF
J gene: TRBJ2-5; V gene: TRBV2; CDR3 protein: CASNPTGPQETQYF
J gene: TRBJ1-6; V gene: TRBV7-2; CDR3 protein: CASSLTKSSSPLHF
J gene: TRBJ2-2; V gene: TRBV12-3/TRBV12-4; CDR3 protein: CASSLVSTGELFF
J gene: TRBJ1-4; V gene: TRBV5-1; CDR3 protein: CASSQGLGATNEKLFF
J gene: TRBJ1-6; V gene: TRBV10-3; CDR3 protein: CAISESGSPLHF